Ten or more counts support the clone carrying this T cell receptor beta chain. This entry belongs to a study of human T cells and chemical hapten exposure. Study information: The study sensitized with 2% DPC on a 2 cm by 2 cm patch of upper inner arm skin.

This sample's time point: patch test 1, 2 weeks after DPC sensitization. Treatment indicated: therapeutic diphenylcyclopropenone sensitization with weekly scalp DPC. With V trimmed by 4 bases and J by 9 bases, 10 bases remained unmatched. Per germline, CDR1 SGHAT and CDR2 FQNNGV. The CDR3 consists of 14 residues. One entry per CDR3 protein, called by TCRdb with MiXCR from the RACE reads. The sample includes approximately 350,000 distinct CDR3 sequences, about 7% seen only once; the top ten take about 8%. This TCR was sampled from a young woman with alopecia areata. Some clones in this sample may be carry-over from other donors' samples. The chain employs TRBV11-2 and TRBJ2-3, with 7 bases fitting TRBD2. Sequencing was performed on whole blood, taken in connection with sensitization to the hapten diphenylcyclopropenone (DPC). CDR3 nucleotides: TGTGCCAGCAGCTCACTGCGGGGGTCAGGGACGCAGTATTTT. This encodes CASSSLRGSGTQYF.